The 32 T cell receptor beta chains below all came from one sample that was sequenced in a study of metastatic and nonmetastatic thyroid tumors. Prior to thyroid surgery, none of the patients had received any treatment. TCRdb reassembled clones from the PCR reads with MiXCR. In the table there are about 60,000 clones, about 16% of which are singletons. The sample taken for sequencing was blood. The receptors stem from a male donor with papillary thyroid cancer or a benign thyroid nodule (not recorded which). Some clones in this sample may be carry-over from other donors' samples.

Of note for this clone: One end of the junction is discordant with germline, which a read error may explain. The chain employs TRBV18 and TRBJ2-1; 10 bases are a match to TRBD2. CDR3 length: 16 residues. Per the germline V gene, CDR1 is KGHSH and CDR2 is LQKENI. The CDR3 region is CASSPLPSGGYNGQFF. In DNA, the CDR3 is TGTGCCAGCTCACCACTCCCTAGCGGGGGATACAATGGGCAGTTCTTC.

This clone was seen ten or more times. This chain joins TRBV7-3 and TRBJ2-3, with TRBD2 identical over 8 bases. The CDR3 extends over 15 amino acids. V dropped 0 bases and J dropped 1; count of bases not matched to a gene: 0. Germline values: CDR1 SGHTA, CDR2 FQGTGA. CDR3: CASSLTGLGTDTQYF. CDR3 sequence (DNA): TGTGCCAGCAGCTTAACGGGACTAGGCACAGATACGCAGTATTTT. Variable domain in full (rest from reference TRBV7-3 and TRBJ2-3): GAGVSQTPSNKVTEKGKYVELRCDPISGHTALYWYRQSLGQGPEFLIYFQGTGAADDSGLPNDRFFAVRPEGSVSTLKIQRTERGDSAVYLCASSLTGLGTDTQYFGPGTRLTVL.

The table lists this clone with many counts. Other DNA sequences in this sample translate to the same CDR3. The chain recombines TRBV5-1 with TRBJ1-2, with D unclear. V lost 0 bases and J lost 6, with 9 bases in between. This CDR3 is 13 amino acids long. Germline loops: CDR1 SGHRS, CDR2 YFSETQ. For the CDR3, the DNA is TGCGCCAGCAGCTTGGCGGCCGTGAATGGCTACACCTTC. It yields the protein CASSLAAVNGYTF. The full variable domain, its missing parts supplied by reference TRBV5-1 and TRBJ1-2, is KAGVTQTPRYLIKTRGQQVTLSCSPISGHRSVSWYQQTPGQGLQFLFEYFSETQRNKGNFPGRFSGRQFSNSRSEMNVSTLELGDSALYLCASSLAAVNGYTFGSGTRLTVV.

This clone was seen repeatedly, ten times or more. The CDR3 loop is CASSLNSADTQYF. The CDR3 coding sequence is TGTGCCAGCAGCTTAAACTCCGCAGATACGCAGTATTTT. V usage is TRBV7-3 and J usage is TRBJ2-3; no clear D gene. The germline V and J ends were trimmed by 1 base and 4 bases, with 6 bases remaining between them. The CDR3 consists of 13 residues. Germline V CDR1 and CDR2: SGHTA, FQGTGA.

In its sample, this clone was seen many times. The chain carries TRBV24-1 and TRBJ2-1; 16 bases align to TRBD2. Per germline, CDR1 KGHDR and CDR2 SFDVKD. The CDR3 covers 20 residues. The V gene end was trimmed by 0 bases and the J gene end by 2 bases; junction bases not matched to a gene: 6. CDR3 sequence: CATSDLGTSGRAGPYNEQFF. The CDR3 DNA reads TGTGCCACCAGTGATTTGGGGACTAGCGGGAGGGCCGGCCCCTACAATGAGCAGTTCTTC.

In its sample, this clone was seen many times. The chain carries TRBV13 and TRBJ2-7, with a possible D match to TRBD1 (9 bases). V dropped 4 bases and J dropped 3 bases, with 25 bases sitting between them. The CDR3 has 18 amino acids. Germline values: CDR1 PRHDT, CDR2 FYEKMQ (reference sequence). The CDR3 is CASSSAITGRDRDYEQYF. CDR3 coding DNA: TGTGCCAGCAGCTCCGCCATCACCGGGAGGGACAGGGACTACGAGCAGTACTTC. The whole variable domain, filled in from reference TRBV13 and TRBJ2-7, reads AAGVIQSPRHLIKEKRETATLKCYPIPRHDTVYWYQQGPGQDPQFLISFYEKMQSDKGSIPDRFSAQQFSDYHSELNMSSLELGDSALYFCASSSAITGRDRDYEQYFGPGTRLTVT.

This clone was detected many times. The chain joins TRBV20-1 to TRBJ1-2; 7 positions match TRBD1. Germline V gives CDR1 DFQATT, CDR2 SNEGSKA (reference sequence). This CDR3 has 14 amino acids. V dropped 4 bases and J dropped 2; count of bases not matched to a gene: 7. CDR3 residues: CSATGGTSNYGYTF. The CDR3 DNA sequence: TGCAGTGCTACAGGGGGAACTTCCAACTATGGCTACACCTTC.

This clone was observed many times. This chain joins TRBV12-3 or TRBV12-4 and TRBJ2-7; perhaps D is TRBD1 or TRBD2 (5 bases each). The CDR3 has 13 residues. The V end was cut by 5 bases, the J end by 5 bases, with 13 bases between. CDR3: CASSPGRSHEQYF. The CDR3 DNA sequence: TGTGCCAGCAGTCCGGGACGGAGCCACGAGCAGTACTTC.

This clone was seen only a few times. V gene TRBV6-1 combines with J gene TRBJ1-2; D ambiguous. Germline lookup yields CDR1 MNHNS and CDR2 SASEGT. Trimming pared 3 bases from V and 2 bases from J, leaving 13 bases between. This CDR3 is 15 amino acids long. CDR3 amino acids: CASSDPLRYNYGYTF. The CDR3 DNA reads TGTGCCAGCAGTGACCCGCTCCGGTACAACTATGGCTACACCTTC.

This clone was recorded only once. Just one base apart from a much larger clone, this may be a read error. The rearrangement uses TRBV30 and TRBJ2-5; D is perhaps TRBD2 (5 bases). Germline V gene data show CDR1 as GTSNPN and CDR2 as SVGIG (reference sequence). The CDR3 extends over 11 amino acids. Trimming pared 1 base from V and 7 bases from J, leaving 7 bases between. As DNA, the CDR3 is TGTGCCTGGAGTGATGGAGGGACCCAGTACTTC. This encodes CAWSDGGTQYF. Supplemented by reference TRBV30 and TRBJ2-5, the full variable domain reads SQTIHQWPATLVQPVGSPLSLECTVEGTSNPNLYWYRQAAGRGLQLLFYSVGIGQISSEVPQNLSASRPQDRQFILSSKKLLLSDSGFYLCAWSDGGTQYFGPGTRLLVL.

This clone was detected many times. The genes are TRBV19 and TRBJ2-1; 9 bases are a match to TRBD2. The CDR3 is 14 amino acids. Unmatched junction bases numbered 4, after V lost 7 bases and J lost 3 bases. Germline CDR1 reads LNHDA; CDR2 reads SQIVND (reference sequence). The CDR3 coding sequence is TGTGCCAGTACTGGGACTAGCAGCTACAATGAGCAGTTCTTC. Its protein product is CASTGTSSYNEQFF.

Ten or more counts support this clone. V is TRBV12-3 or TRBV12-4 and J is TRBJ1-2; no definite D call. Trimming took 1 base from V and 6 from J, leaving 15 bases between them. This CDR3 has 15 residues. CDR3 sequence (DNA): TGTGCCAGCAGTTTAGATTTAGCAGAAGCGAATGGCTACACCTTC. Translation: CASSLDLAEANGYTF.

CDR3 bases: TGTGCCAGCACCCCGGGTCGGGGTCAAGAGACCCAGTACTTC. It specifies CASTPGRGQETQYF. The genes are TRBV6-1 and TRBJ2-5; D is perhaps TRBD2 (5 bases). The CDR3 runs 14 residues. Germline CDR1 is MNHNS and CDR2 is SASEGT. V dropped 7 bases and J dropped 2 bases, with 14 bases sitting between them.

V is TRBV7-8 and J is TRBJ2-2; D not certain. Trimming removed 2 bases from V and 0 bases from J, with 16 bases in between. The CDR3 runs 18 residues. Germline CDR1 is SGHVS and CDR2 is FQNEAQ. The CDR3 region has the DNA TGTGCCAGCAGCTTATACACCGCAGACGGAGCGAACACCGGGGAGCTGTTTTTT. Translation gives CASSLYTADGANTGELFF.

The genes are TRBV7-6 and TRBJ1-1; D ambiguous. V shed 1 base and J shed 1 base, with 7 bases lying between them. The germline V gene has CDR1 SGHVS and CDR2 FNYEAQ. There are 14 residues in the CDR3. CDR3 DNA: TGTGCCAGCAGCTTAGACGAAGGGAACACTGAAGCTTTCTTT. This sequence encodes CASSLDEGNTEAFF.

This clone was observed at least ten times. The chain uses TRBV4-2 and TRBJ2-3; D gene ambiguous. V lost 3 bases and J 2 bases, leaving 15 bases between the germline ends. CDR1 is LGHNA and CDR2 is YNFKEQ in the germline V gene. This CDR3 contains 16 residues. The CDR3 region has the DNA TGTGCCAGCAGCCAGGAGACCCCTCTCCCCACAGATACGCAGTATTTT. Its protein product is CASSQETPLPTDTQYF.

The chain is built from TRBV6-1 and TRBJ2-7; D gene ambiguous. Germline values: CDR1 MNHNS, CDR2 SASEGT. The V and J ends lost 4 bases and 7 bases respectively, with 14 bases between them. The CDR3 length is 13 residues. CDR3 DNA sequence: TGTGCCAGCAGTGTAGAGTCCTGTCGGGAGCAGTACGTC. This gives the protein CASSVESCREQYV.

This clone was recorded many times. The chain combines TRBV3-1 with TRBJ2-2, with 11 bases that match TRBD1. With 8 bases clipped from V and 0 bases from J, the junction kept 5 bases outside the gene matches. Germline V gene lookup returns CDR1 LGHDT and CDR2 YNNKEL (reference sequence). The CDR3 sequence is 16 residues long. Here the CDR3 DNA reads TGTGCCAGCGGAGGACAGGGGGCAACGAACACCGGGGAGCTGTTTTTT. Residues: CASGGQGATNTGELFF.

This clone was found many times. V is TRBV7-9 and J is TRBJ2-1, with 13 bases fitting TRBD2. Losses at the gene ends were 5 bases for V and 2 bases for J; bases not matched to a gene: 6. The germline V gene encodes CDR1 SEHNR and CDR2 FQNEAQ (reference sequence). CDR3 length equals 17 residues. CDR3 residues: CASSPRLAGGPYNEQFF. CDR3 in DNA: TGTGCCAGCAGCCCTCGACTAGCGGGGGGCCCCTACAATGAGCAGTTCTTC.

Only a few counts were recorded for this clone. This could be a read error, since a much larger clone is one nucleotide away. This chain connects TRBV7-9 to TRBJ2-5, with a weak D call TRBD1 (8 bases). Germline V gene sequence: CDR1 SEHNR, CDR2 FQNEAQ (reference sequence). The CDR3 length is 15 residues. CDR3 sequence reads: CASSLGTGGEETKYF. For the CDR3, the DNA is TGTGCCAGCAGCTTAGGCACAGGGGGGGAGGAGACCAAGTACTTC. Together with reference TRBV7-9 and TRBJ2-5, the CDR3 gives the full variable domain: DTGVSQNPRHKITKRGQNVTFRCDPISEHNRLYWYRQTLGQGPEFLTYFQNEAQLEKSRLLSDRFSAERPKGSFSTLEIQRTEQGDSAMYLCASSLGTGGEETKYFGPGTRLLVL.

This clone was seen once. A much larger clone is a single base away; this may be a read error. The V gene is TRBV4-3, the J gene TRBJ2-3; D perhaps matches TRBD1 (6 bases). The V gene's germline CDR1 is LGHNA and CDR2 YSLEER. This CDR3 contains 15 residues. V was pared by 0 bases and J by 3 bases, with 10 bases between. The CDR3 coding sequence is TGCGCCAGCAGCCAAGAGATGGACAGAACAGATACGCAGTATTTT. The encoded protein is CASSQEMDRTDTQYF.

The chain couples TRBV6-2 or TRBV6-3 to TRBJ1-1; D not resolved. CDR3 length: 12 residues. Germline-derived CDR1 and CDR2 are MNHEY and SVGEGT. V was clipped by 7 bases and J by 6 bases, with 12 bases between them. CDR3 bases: TGTGCCAGCACGGGGTTTCCGTCTGAAGCTTTCTTT. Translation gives CASTGFPSEAFF.

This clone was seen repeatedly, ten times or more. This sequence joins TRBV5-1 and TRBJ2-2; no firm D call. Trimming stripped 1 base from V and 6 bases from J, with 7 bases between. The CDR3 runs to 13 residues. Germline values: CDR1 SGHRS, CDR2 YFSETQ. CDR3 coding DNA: TGCGCCAGCAGCTTGATGGCGGCCGGGGAGCTGTTTTTT. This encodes CASSLMAAGELFF.

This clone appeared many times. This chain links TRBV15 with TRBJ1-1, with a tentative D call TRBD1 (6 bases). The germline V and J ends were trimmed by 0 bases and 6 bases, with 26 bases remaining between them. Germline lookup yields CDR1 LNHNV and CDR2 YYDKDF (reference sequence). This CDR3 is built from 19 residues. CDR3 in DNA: TGTGCCACCAGCAGAGATATGTTGGGGGCGGGAAACTCTATTGCTGAAGCTTTCTTT. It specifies CATSRDMLGAGNSIAEAFF.

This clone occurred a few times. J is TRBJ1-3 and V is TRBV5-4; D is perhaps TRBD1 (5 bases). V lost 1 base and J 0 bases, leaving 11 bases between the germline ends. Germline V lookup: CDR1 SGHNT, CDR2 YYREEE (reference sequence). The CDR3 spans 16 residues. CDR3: CASSLRGPLSGNTIYF. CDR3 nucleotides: TGTGCCAGCAGCTTGAGGGGTCCCCTCTCTGGAAACACCATATATTTT. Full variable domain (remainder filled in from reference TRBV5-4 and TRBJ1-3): ETGVTQSPTHLIKTRGQQVTLRCSSQSGHNTVSWYQQALGQGPQFIFQYYREEENGRGNFPPRFSGLQFPNYSSELNVNALELDDSALYLCASSLRGPLSGNTIYFGEGSWLTVV.

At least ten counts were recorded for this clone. DNA for the CDR3: TGTGCCAGCGGAATGGGGGGGTCCTACAATGAGCAGTTCTTC. This sequence encodes CASGMGGSYNEQFF. The rearrangement links TRBV7-3 to TRBJ2-1, with TRBD2 identical over 7 bases. This CDR3 spans 14 amino acids. In germline, CDR1 is SGHTA, CDR2 FQGTGA. The trim removed 8 bases at V and 1 base at J, leaving 5 bases unmatched.

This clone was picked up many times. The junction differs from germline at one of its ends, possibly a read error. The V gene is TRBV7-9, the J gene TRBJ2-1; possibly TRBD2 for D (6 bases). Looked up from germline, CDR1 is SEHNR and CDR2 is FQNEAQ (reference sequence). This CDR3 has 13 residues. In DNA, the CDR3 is TGTGCCAGCAGCGTAGCCGGGACTCAAAAGCAGTTCTTC. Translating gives CASSVAGTQKQFF.

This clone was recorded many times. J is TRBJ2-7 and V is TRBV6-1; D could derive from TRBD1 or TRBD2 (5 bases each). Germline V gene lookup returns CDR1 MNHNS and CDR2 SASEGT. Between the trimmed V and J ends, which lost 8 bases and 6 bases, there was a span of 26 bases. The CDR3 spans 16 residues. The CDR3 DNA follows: TGTGCCAGCGCTCTTCGGGGCCAAACAGGATTGGTCGAGCAGTACTTC. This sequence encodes CASALRGQTGLVEQYF.

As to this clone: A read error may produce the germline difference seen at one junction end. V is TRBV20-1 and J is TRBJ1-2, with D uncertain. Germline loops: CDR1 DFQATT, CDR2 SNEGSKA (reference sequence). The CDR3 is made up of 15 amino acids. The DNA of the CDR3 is TGCATTGCTAGAGATGGAGGTCTATCGGACTATGGCTACACCTTC. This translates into CIARDGGLSDYGYTF.

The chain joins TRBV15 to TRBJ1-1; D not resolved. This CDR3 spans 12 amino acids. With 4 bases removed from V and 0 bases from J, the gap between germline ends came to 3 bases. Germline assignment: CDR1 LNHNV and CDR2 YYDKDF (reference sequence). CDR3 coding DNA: TGTGCCACCAGCAAACTGAACACTGAAGCTTTCTTT. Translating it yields CATSKLNTEAFF. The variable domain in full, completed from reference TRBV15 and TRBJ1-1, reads DAMVIQNPRYQVTQFGKPVTLSCSQTLNHNVMYWYQQKSSQAPKLLFHYYDKDFNNEADTPDNFQSRRPNTSFCFLDIRSPGLGDTAMYLCATSKLNTEAFFGQGTRLTVV.

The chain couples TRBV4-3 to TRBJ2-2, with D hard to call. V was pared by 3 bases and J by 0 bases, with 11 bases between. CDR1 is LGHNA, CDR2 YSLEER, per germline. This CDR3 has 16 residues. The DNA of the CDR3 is TGCGCCAGCAGCCAGGACCCCACGTCGAACACCGGGGAGCTGTTTTTT. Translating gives CASSQDPTSNTGELFF.

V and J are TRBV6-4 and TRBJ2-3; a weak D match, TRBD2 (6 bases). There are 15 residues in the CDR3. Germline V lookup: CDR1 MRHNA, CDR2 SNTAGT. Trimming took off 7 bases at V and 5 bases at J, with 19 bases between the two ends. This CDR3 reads CASNYSGGAGDTQYF. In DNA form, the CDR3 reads TGTGCCAGCAATTACTCTGGGGGAGCGGGAGATACGCAGTATTTT.